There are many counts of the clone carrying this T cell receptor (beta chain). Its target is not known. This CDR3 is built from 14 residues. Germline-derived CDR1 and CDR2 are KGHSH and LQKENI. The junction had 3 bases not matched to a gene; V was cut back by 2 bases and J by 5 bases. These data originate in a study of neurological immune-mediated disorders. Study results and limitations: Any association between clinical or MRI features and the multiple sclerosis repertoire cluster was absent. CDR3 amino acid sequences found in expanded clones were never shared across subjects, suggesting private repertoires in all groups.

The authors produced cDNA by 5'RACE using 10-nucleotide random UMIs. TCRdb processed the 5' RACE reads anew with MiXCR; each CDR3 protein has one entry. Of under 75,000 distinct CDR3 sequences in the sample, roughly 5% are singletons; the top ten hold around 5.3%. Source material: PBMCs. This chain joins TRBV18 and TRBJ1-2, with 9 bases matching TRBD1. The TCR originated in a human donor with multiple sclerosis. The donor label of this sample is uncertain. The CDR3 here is CASSPDRGLYGYTF. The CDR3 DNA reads TGTGCCAGCTCACCAGACAGGGGGTTATATGGCTACACCTTC.